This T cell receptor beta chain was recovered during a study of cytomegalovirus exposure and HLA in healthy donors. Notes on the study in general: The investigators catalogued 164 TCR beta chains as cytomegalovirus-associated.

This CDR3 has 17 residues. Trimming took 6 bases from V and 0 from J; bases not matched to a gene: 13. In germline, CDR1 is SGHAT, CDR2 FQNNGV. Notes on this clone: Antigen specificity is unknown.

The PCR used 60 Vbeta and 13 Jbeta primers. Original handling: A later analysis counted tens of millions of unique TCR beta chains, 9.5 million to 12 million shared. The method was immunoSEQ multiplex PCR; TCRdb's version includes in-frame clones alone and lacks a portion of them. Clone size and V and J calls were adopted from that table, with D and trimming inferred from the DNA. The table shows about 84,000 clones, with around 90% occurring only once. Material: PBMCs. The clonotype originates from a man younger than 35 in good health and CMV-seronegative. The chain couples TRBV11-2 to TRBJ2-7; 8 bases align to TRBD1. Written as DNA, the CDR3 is TGTGCCAGCAGATCGATTGCAGGGGGCTCTAGCTCCTACGAGCAGTACTTC. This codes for CASRSIAGGSSSYEQYF.